The present entry profiles one T cell receptor beta chain with its context. The data originate from a study of blood T cell repertoires in COVID-19. In assigning cohorts, the study relied on participant-reported clinical history. V lost 2 bases and J lost 5; bases outside the gene matches: 5. Germline CDR1 reads MDHEN; CDR2 reads SYDVKM. The CDR3 covers 15 residues. Clones were read by immunoSEQ multiplex PCR, and TCRdb kept only the in-frame ones, dropping some. The table lists 350,000 to 450,000 clones, roughly 88% of them singletons. Material: PBMCs or T cells enriched from blood (not recorded which). The TCR was taken from a woman aged 18-29 years who had been exposed to COVID-19. J is TRBJ2-5 and V is TRBV28; 10 bases map to TRBD1. In DNA form, the CDR3 reads TGTGCCAGCAGTTTACCGGGACAGGGGAAGGAGACCCAGTACTTC. This codes for CASSLPGQGKETQYF.